Each of the 5 T cell receptor beta chains below was sequenced from the same sample in a study of T cells in narcolepsy. Here immunoSEQ multiplex PCR was the method, and the copy in TCRdb shows in-frame clones only, minus some. This sample has 30,000 to 45,000 clones, with about 85% found just once. The sequencing input was CD45RA- memory CD4+ T cells from PBMCs. Source of these receptors: a human donor with narcolepsy.

The rearrangement links TRBV7-2 to TRBJ1-1; D perhaps matches TRBD1 (6 bases). Germline CDR1 and CDR2: SGHTA and FQGNSA. With 2 bases removed from V and 3 bases from J, the gap between germline ends came to 10 bases. This CDR3 is 14 amino acids long. CDR3 sequence reads: CASSLRRTDTEAFF. The CDR3 nucleotides are TGTGCCAGCAGCTTAAGGCGGACAGACACTGAAGCTTTCTTT.

The chain recombines TRBV7-9 with TRBJ2-1; 11 bases match TRBD2. Germline V gene sequence: CDR1 SEHNR, CDR2 FQNEAQ (reference sequence). CDR3 length: 16 residues. Trimming took 5 bases from V and 6 from J; bases not matched to a gene: 9. This chain's CDR3 is CASSLYSGGAFNEQFF. CDR3 DNA sequence: TGTGCCAGCAGCCTCTATAGCGGGGGGGCCTTCAATGAGCAGTTCTTC.

The chain uses TRBV6-1 and TRBJ2-4; 7 positions agree with TRBD1. V lost 6 bases to trimming and J lost 0 bases; unmatched junction nucleotides: 5. Germline assignment: CDR1 MNHNS and CDR2 SASEGT. The CDR3 consists of 15 residues. The CDR3 bases are TGTGCCAGCAGATCCGACAGGGTAGCCAAAAACATTCAGTACTTC. Translation gives CASRSDRVAKNIQYF.

This rearrangement joins TRBV4-3 to TRBJ1-6; the D is unclear. Deletions cut 0 bases from V and 8 bases from J, with 11 bases between. The germline V gene has CDR1 LGHNA and CDR2 YSLEER. The CDR3 spans 15 residues. CDR3 region: CASSQDRAPDSPLHF. In nucleotides, the CDR3 is TGCGCCAGCAGCCAAGATCGGGCTCCAGATTCACCCCTCCACTTT.

This sequence joins TRBV6-5 and TRBJ2-7; D may be TRBD1 or TRBD2 (7 bases each). Germline V gives CDR1 MNHEY, CDR2 SVGAGI. V dropped 8 bases and J dropped 4 bases, with 18 bases sitting between them. The length of the CDR3 is 14 residues. The CDR3 reads CASSQQGGIYEQYF. DNA for the CDR3: TGTGCCAGCTCGCAGCAGGGGGGGATTTACGAGCAGTACTTC.